Listed below are T cell receptor beta chains from one sample, sequenced in a study of T cells in Graves' hyperthyroidism and ophthalmopathy. TCRdb ran MiXCR on the multiplex PCR reads and lists one entry per CDR3 protein. The sample holds about 680,000 distinct CDR3 sequences; over 35% are singletons and the top ten take around 29%. The sequenced material came from blood. These receptors were obtained from a woman aged 40 to 49 with Graves' hyperthyroidism. The CDR3 runs from the conserved cysteine through the conserved F or W. A D gene is named only where the DNA matches it firmly. Only some rows state a clone size, as once, few, many or a class for expanded clones.

NA	few	TRBV29-1	TRBJ1-2	CSVDDGVVDGYTF	TGCAGCGTTGACGACGGGGTAGTGGATGGCTACACCTTC
NA	many	TRBV29-1	TRBJ1-1	CSVEGEGTEAFF	TGCAGCGTTGAAGGGGAGGGCACTGAAGCTTTCTTT
TRBD2	few	TRBV20-1	TRBJ2-2	CSAGLLTSGHTGELFF	TGCAGTGCTGGCCTACTAACTAGCGGACACACCGGGGAGCTGTTTTTT
NA	NA	TRBV6-5	TRBJ1-1	CASSNRVSEAFF	TGTGCCAGCAGCAACCGGGTTTCTGAAGCTTTCTTT
TRBD1	many	TRBV24-1	TRBJ2-2	CATSRQGVTGELFF	TGTGCCACCAGTAGACAGGGCGTCACCGGGGAGCTGTTTTTT
NA	many	TRBV12-3/TRBV12-4	TRBJ2-6	CASSDRRARKAGANVLTF	TGTGCCAGCAGTGACCGTCGCGCCCGTAAGGCTGGGGCCAACGTCCTGACTTTC
NA	few	TRBV5-1	TRBJ1-1	CASSLVGGAGTEAFF	TGCGCCAGCAGCTTGGTGGGGGGGGCAGGCACTGAAGCTTTCTTT
NA	NA	TRBV6-5	TRBJ1-5	CASSYSWQRVQPQHF	TGTGCCAGCAGTTACTCATGGCAGAGGGTCCAGCCCCAGCATTTT
NA	many	TRBV12-3/TRBV12-4	TRBJ1-3	CASTVGGSGNTIYF	TGTGCCAGCACGGTTGGAGGCTCTGGAAACACCATATATTTT
TRBD1	few	TRBV10-3	TRBJ1-2	CAISEKVDRDGVTYGYTF	TGTGCCATCAGTGAGAAAGTGGACAGGGACGGGGTGACCTATGGCTACACCTTC
TRBD1	few	TRBV5-1	TRBJ2-7	CASSSRGDRGSTEQYF	TGCGCCAGCAGCTCCCGGGGGGACAGGGGCAGTACCGAGCAGTACTTC
TRBD1	NA	TRBV19	TRBJ1-1	CASSILPGTGTYTEAFF	TGTGCCAGTAGTATACTCCCCGGGACAGGAACTTACACTGAAGCTTTCTTT
TRBD2	many	TRBV7-2	TRBJ2-2	CASSPPGTSHTGELFF	TGTGCCAGCAGCCCACCCGGGACTAGCCACACCGGGGAGCTGTTTTTT
NA	few	TRBV20-1	TRBJ1-1	CSARGGWDTEAFF	TGCAGTGCCAGAGGGGGGTGGGACACTGAAGCTTTCTTT
NA	NA	TRBV5-1	TRBJ2-6	CASSLSAVGANVLTF	TGCGCCAGCAGCTTGTCCGCGGTTGGGGCCAACGTCCTGACTTTC
NA	NA	TRBV3-1	TRBJ1-1	CASSQETGITEAFF	TGTGCCAGCAGCCAAGAAACAGGGATCACTGAAGCTTTCTTT
TRBD2	NA	TRBV7-3	TRBJ2-7	CAPSAGGAYEQYF	TGTGCCCCCTCGGCGGGAGGAGCCTACGAGCAGTACTTC
NA	NA	TRBV7-9	TRBJ2-7	CASSPDRNFYEQYF	TGCGCCAGCAGCCCCGACAGGAATTTCTACGAGCAGTACTTC
NA	NA	TRBV7-2	TRBJ1-3	CASSPGLDSSGNTIYF	TGTGCCAGCAGCCCCGGACTGGATTCCTCTGGAAACACCATATATTTT
NA	NA	TRBV7-2	TRBJ1-2	CASSSLGTRGYGGYTF	TGTGCCAGCAGCTCCCTGGGGACGAGGGGCTACGGTGGCTACACCTTC
NA	NA	TRBV10-3	TRBJ2-6	CAISAQGGGDTGANVLTF	TGTGCCATCAGCGCCCAGGGAGGTGGTGACACCGGGGCCAACGTCCTGACTTTC
NA	NA	TRBV10-3	TRBJ1-1	CASSLRQLSTEAFF	TGTGCCAGCAGTCTCAGACAGTTGAGCACTGAAGCTTTCTTT
NA	NA	TRBV27	TRBJ2-5	CASSLLKQRQETQYF	TGTGCCAGCAGTTTATTAAAACAGCGACAAGAGACCCAGTACTTC
NA	many	TRBV10-2	TRBJ2-5	CASSEPHREQETQYF	TGCGCCAGCAGTGAGCCGCACAGAGAACAAGAGACCCAGTACTTC
TRBD1	NA	TRBV12-3/TRBV12-4	TRBJ1-2	CASTGGQGLYGYTF	TGTGCCAGCACGGGTGGACAGGGGCTCTATGGCTACACCTTC
TRBD2	NA	TRBV10-3	TRBJ2-5	CASRSLAEETQYF	TGTGCCAGCAGATCGCTAGCGGAAGAGACCCAGTACTTC
NA	few	TRBV7-2	TRBJ1-1	CASSLSQGLTEAFF	TGTGCCAGCAGCTTATCCCAGGGCCTAACTGAAGCTTTCTTT
NA	many	TRBV20-1	TRBJ1-1	CSARAGGYTEAFF	TGCAGTGCTAGAGCTGGAGGGTACACTGAAGCTTTCTTT
TRBD1	NA	TRBV2	TRBJ1-5	CASSVNSGQLSFSNQPQRF	TGTGCCAGCAGCGTTAACTCGGGACAGCTTTCTTTTAGCAATCAGCCCCAGCGTTTT
TRBD1	many	TRBV12-3/TRBV12-4	TRBJ1-5	CASSPRQGYSNQPQHF	TGTGCCAGCAGTCCTCGACAGGGGTATAGCAATCAGCCCCAGCATTTT
TRBD2	many	TRBV7-9	TRBJ2-7	CASSSSGGDYEQYF	TGTGCCAGCAGCTCATCGGGAGGGGACTACGAGCAGTACTTC
TRBD1	NA	TRBV7-2	TRBJ2-7	CASSLNPDRNYEQYF	TGTGCCAGCAGCCTGAACCCGGACAGGAACTACGAGCAGTACTTC
NA	few	TRBV9	TRBJ2-2	CASSVGLKNTGELFF	TGTGCCAGCAGCGTAGGACTGAAGAACACCGGGGAGCTGTTTTTT
TRBD1	NA	TRBV7-3	TRBJ1-1	CASSPSWTGSNTEAFF	TGTGCCAGCAGCCCTAGCTGGACAGGGAGCAACACTGAAGCTTTCTTT
NA	many	TRBV30	TRBJ1-1	CAWSGVGQYTEAFF	TGTGCCTGGAGTGGGGTTGGACAGTACACTGAAGCTTTCTTT
NA	NA	TRBV20-1	TRBJ1-4	CSAMGQGTATNEKLFF	TGCAGTGCTATGGGGCAGGGGACTGCAACTAATGAAAAACTGTTTTTT
TRBD1	NA	TRBV15	TRBJ1-2	CATSSLSGQAFYGYTF	TGTGCCACCAGCAGCTTATCGGGACAGGCATTCTATGGCTACACCTTC
NA	NA	TRBV29-1	TRBJ2-1	CSVGGGMYNEQFF	TGCAGCGTTGGGGGCGGGATGTACAATGAGCAGTTCTTC
NA	few	TRBV4-3	TRBJ2-7	CASSQDKGTEQYF	TGCGCCAGCAGCCAAGACAAGGGTACCGAGCAGTACTTC
NA	NA	TRBV7-2	TRBJ2-7	CASSYQGQGAYEQYF	TGTGCCAGCAGTTATCAGGGTCAAGGAGCCTACGAGCAGTACTTC
NA	many	TRBV12-3/TRBV12-4	TRBJ1-1	CASSFGGTEAFF	TGTGCCAGCAGCTTTGGGGGCACTGAAGCTTTCTTT
TRBD2	NA	TRBV12-3/TRBV12-4	TRBJ2-2	CASSLGGGSGGELFF	TGTGCCAGCAGCCTCGGGGGGGGGAGCGGCGGGGAGCTGTTTTTT
NA	few	TRBV3-1	TRBJ1-1	CASMTQGKTEAFF	TGTGCCAGCATGACTCAGGGGAAGACTGAAGCTTTCTTT
NA	NA	TRBV7-2	TRBJ1-6	CASSSTGTRGEIFNSPLHF	TGTGCCAGCAGCTCCACGGGCACTCGGGGGGAAATTTTTAATTCACCCCTCCACTTT